The 29 T cell receptor beta chains listed next were all sequenced from one sample in a study of cytomegalovirus exposure and HLA in healthy donors. TCRdb keeps only in-frame clones here, not all; method: immunoSEQ multiplex PCR. The sample has roughly 70,000 clones, 94% seen once. The sample consisted of PBMCs. The receptor set was obtained from a man younger than 35 in good health and CMV-seropositive.

V gene TRBV6-5 combines with J gene TRBJ2-2; TRBD1 is a possible D gene (5 bases). Looked up from germline, CDR1 is MNHEY and CDR2 is SVGAGI. This CDR3 spans 14 amino acids. V gave up 0 bases and J gave up 5 bases, with 7 bases separating them. The DNA of the CDR3 is TGTGCCAGCAGTTACTCGACAGTTACCGGGGAGCTGTTTTTT. Amino acids: CASSYSTVTGELFF.

The chain uses TRBV6-1 and TRBJ1-2; 8 nucleotides agree with TRBD1. Germline lookup yields CDR1 MNHNS and CDR2 SASEGT. V lost 6 bases, J lost 3 bases, and 6 bases stayed unmatched. The length of the CDR3 is 14 residues. The CDR3 region is CASSGQGWDYGYTF. The CDR3 region has the DNA TGTGCCAGCAGCGGACAGGGATGGGACTATGGCTACACCTTC.

The V call is TRBV6-5, the J call TRBJ1-1; D remains unclear. The V end was cut by 10 bases, the J end by 1 base, with 13 bases between. Germline-derived CDR1 and CDR2 are MNHEY and SVGAGI. CDR3 length equals 13 residues. The CDR3 sequence: CATSVAANTEAFF. DNA of the CDR3: TGTGCCACCTCCGTGGCCGCGAACACTGAAGCTTTCTTT.

The chain recombines TRBV19 with TRBJ2-1, with D hard to call. This CDR3 is 13 amino acids long. The germline V gene encodes CDR1 LNHDA and CDR2 SQIVND (reference sequence). Trimming removed 6 bases at V and 5 bases at J, with 11 bases between. Here the CDR3 DNA reads TGTGCCAGTAGCACCCCAGATCACAATGAGCAGTTCTTC. Residues: CASSTPDHNEQFF.

Turning to this clone: An end of the junction does not agree with germline; a read error may underlie this. The CDR3 DNA is TGTGCTAGCAGAGATAAGCGGGACCCATACAATGAGCAGTTCTTC. Protein sequence: CASRDKRDPYNEQFF. The chain couples TRBV7-7 to TRBJ2-1; 7 bases are shared with TRBD2. This CDR3 is built from 15 residues. Germline V gene lookup returns CDR1 SSHAT and CDR2 FNYEAQ (reference sequence).

This clone was counted once. This chain connects TRBV7-2 to TRBJ2-7, with 12 bases matching TRBD2. The CDR3 loop spans 16 amino acids. From germline, CDR1 is SGHTA and CDR2 FQGNSA. Germline trimming cut 5 bases from V and 2 bases from J; bases unmatched to any gene: 7. CDR3 sequence (DNA): TGTGCCAGCAGCCCAACTCCTAGCGGGAGGGCCTACGAGCAGTACTTC. It translates to CASSPTPSGRAYEQYF.

The CDR3 DNA reads as TGCGCCAGCAGCCCTTCGGGGATGAACACTGAAGCTTTCTTT. Its protein product is CASSPSGMNTEAFF. The J gene is TRBJ1-1, the V gene TRBV4-1; D remains ambiguous. The CDR3 consists of 14 residues. V was trimmed by 4 bases and J by 0 bases, leaving 9 bases between them. Looked up from germline, CDR1 is MGHRA and CDR2 is YSYEKL.

The V call is TRBV5-4, the J call TRBJ2-7, with 10 bases matching TRBD2. This CDR3 has 14 amino acids. V shed 3 bases and J 5 bases; nucleotides not matched to a gene: 5. The germline CDR1 and CDR2 sequences are SGHNT and YYREEE (reference sequence). Here the CDR3 DNA reads TGTGCCAGCAGCTCTAGCGGGAGTGGTGACGAGCAGTACTTC. Protein: CASSSSGSGDEQYF.

The chain employs TRBV10-3 and TRBJ2-7; D possibly corresponds to TRBD2 (6 bases). V was pared by 6 bases and J by 0 bases, with 12 bases between. This CDR3 is 14 amino acids long. Per the germline V gene, CDR1 is ENHRY and CDR2 is SYGVKD. The CDR3 bases are TGTGCCATCAGGACTAGGCCCGACTCCTACGAGCAGTACTTC. Encoded protein: CAIRTRPDSYEQYF.

The table lists this clone with a count of one. This chain uses TRBV7-3 with TRBJ1-1, with D perhaps matching TRBD1 (5 bases). The length of the CDR3 is 14 residues. CDR1 and CDR2 (germline): SGHTA, FQGTGA. The germline V and J ends were trimmed by 3 bases and 4 bases, with 12 bases remaining between them. The CDR3 sequence is CASSFGQGLTEAFF. CDR3 DNA sequence: TGTGCCAGCAGCTTCGGTCAGGGCCTCACTGAAGCTTTCTTT. The whole variable domain, remainder taken from reference TRBV7-3 and TRBJ1-1, is GAGVSQTPSNKVTEKGKYVELRCDPISGHTALYWYRQSLGQGPEFLIYFQGTGAADDSGLPNDRFFAVRPEGSVSTLKIQRTERGDSAVYLCASSFGQGLTEAFFGQGTRLTVV.

The V and J genes are TRBV5-1 and TRBJ2-5; 8 positions agree with TRBD2. The CDR3 covers 15 residues. The germline gives CDR1 SGHRS, CDR2 YFSETQ. The ends lost 0 bases at V and 2 bases at J; junction bases unmatched: 3. CDR3 sequence: CASSLGASGQETQYF. CDR3 nucleotides: TGCGCCAGCAGCTTGGGGGCTAGCGGGCAAGAGACCCAGTACTTC.

V is TRBV10-3 and J is TRBJ2-1; 11 bases line up with TRBD2. Per the germline V gene, CDR1 is ENHRY and CDR2 is SYGVKD. V lost 6 bases, J lost 6 bases, and 7 bases stayed unmatched. The CDR3 runs 15 residues. The CDR3 bases are TGTGCCATCAGAGATAGCGGGAGGGCGGTCAATGAGCAGTTCTTC. Encoded protein: CAIRDSGRAVNEQFF.

The chain is built from TRBV29-1 and TRBJ1-2; 7 bases map to TRBD1. The CDR3 extends over 15 amino acids. V shed 1 base, J shed 0 bases, and the junction held 5 bases outside the gene matches. Germline V gene data show CDR1 as SQVTM and CDR2 as ANQGSEA. The CDR3 DNA reads as TGCAGCGTTGAAGGTTCGGACAGGTCTAACTATGGCTACACCTTC. Translated: CSVEGSDRSNYGYTF.

The chain has TRBV5-4 and TRBJ2-2; maybe TRBD1 (5 bases). The germline gives CDR1 SGHNT, CDR2 YYREEE (reference sequence). CDR3 length equals 13 residues. Trimming removed 3 bases at V and 6 bases at J, with 9 bases between. The CDR3 nucleotides read TGTGCCAGCAGCTCAGGGTATGCCGGGGAGCTGTTTTTT. Protein product: CASSSGYAGELFF.

This chain uses TRBV6-5 with TRBJ2-5; TRBD1 matches at 8 bases. Germline V gene data show CDR1 as MNHEY and CDR2 as SVGAGI. The CDR3 spans 13 residues. Unmatched junction bases numbered 3, after V lost 4 bases and J lost 5 bases. CDR3 in DNA: TGTGCCAGCAGTTCTCGACAGGGGGAGACCCAGTACTTC. Its translation: CASSSRQGETQYF.

V and J are TRBV6-1 and TRBJ1-3; 7 bases line up with TRBD1. The CDR3 length is 15 residues. J lost 3 bases, V lost 1 base, and 3 bases had no gene match. The V gene's germline CDR1 is MNHNS and CDR2 SASEGT. CDR3 residues: CASSEGAGGGNTIYF. The CDR3 DNA sequence: TGTGCCAGCAGTGAAGGGGCAGGGGGTGGAAACACCATATATTTT.

This clone has only one observation. The chain couples TRBV5-6 to TRBJ2-2; D may be TRBD1 (6 bases). The length of the CDR3 is 14 residues. Between the trimmed V and J ends, which lost 0 bases and 7 bases, there was a span of 10 bases. In germline, CDR1 is SGHDT, CDR2 YYEEEE. CDR3 loop: CASSLGGRIGELFF. The DNA for the CDR3 is TGTGCCAGCAGCTTGGGGGGGCGCATCGGGGAGCTGTTTTTT. Full variable domain (outside the CDR3, taken from reference TRBV5-6 and TRBJ2-2): DAGVTQSPTHLIKTRGQQVTLRCSPKSGHDTVSWYQQALGQGPQFIFQYYEEEERQRGNFPDRFSGHQFPNYSSELNVNALLLGDSALYLCASSLGGRIGELFFGEGSRLTVL.

This chain connects TRBV28 to TRBJ2-4; D perhaps matches TRBD1 (6 bases). The CDR3 extends over 14 amino acids. Germline values: CDR1 MDHEN, CDR2 SYDVKM. The V end lost 6 bases, the J end lost 3 bases, and 12 bases lay between the germline ends. The CDR3 DNA reads TGTGCCAGCAGCCGACAGGCTCACAAAAACATTCAGTACTTC. Residues: CASSRQAHKNIQYF.

The V call is TRBV7-3, the J call TRBJ1-2; D remains ambiguous. CDR1 and CDR2 (germline): SGHTA, FQGTGA. V gave up 5 bases and J gave up 8 bases, with 12 bases separating them. The CDR3 is 12 amino acids. The chain's CDR3 is CASSSNGGGYTF. The CDR3, as DNA: TGTGCCAGCAGCAGCAATGGCGGGGGCTACACCTTC.

The genes are TRBV2 and TRBJ1-3; D unclear. The length of the CDR3 is 14 residues. Per germline, CDR1 SNHLY and CDR2 FYNNEI. Deletions cut 3 bases from V and 0 bases from J, with 6 bases between. In DNA, the CDR3 is TGTGCCAGCAGTGACCACAGCTCTGGAAACACCATATATTTT. Amino acids: CASSDHSSGNTIYF.

This chain joins TRBV4-1 and TRBJ1-3; D uncertain. Germline V CDR1 and CDR2: MGHRA, YSYEKL. The CDR3 runs 15 residues. Trimming cost V 6 bases and J 4 bases, with 16 bases left between them. In DNA form, the CDR3 reads TGCGCCAGCAGTCACGGACGGGAGCCGGGAAACACCATATATTTT. Translated, it gives CASSHGREPGNTIYF.

This CDR3 reads CASRGYSGDNEQFF. The CDR3 nucleotides are TGTGCCAGCAGAGGGTATAGCGGCGACAATGAGCAGTTCTTC. The V call is TRBV4-2, the J call TRBJ2-1; TRBD2 is a possible D gene (6 bases). Germline CDR1 is LGHNA and CDR2 is YNFKEQ. The CDR3 sequence is 14 residues long. Trimming removed 6 bases from V and 5 bases from J, with 14 bases in between.

V is TRBV9 and J is TRBJ2-7; D call uncertain. CDR3 length: 11 amino acids. V was pared by 7 bases and J by 6 bases, with 11 bases between. CDR1 SGDLS and CDR2 YYNGEE come from the germline V gene. The CDR3, as DNA: TGTGCCAGCTCCTCGACGGGCGAGCAGTACTTC. Translation: CASSSTGEQYF.

This clone was seen a single time. Here the CDR3 reads CASRFGTSSYNEQFF. CDR3 in DNA: TGTGCCAGCAGATTCGGTACGAGCTCCTACAATGAGCAGTTCTTC. The chain uses TRBV6-1 and TRBJ2-1, with D uncertain. The CDR3 length is 15 residues. Germline lookup yields CDR1 MNHNS and CDR2 SASEGT. The V gene lost 6 bases and the J gene lost 0 bases, with 12 bases spanning the gap.

The gene calls are TRBV10-1 and TRBJ2-1; 9 bases align to TRBD2. The length of the CDR3 is 15 residues. V was clipped by 2 bases and J by 7 bases; unmatched bases: 6. Germline-derived CDR1 and CDR2 are WNHNN and SYGVQD (reference sequence). CDR3 coding DNA: TGCGCCAGCAGTGAGCCCGGGACTAGCACAAATGAGCAGTTCTTC. Protein product: CASSEPGTSTNEQFF.

In this sample, this clone turned up once. The chain has TRBV18 and TRBJ2-7; 7 nucleotides match TRBD2. Germline V CDR1 and CDR2: KGHSH, LQKENI. The CDR3 covers 17 residues. With V trimmed by 3 bases and J by 4 bases, 15 bases remained unmatched. CDR3 region: CASSPPHGNSGFYEQYF. The DNA of the CDR3 is TGTGCCAGCTCACCCCCCCATGGGAATAGCGGGTTTTACGAGCAGTACTTC.

The V and J genes are TRBV6-5 and TRBJ2-7; the D gene is possibly TRBD2 (6 bases). V lost 6 bases, J lost 5 bases, and 17 bases lay in between. The CDR3 sequence is 14 residues long. Germline CDR1 and CDR2: MNHEY and SVGAGI. The CDR3 sequence is CASRRLSGVDEQYF. The CDR3 bases are TGTGCCAGCAGGCGTCTGTCGGGGGTCGACGAGCAGTACTTC.

V and J are TRBV2 and TRBJ1-2, with unresolved D. CDR3 length: 16 amino acids. V lost 6 bases and J 4 bases, leaving 21 bases between the germline ends. Germline CDR1 and CDR2: SNHLY and FYNNEI. This chain's CDR3 is CASRVSVGESAYGYTF. The CDR3 DNA sequence: TGTGCCAGCAGGGTTTCTGTTGGGGAGTCGGCCTATGGCTACACCTTC. The whole variable domain, filled in from reference TRBV2 and TRBJ1-2, reads EPEVTQTPSHQVTQMGQEVILRCVPISNHLYFYWYRQILGQKVEFLVSFYNNEISEKSEIFDDQFSVERPDGSNFTLKIRSTKLEDSAMYFCASRVSVGESAYGYTFGSGTRLTVV.

V is TRBV2 and J is TRBJ2-1, with 9 bases identical to TRBD1. With V trimmed by 6 bases and J by 9 bases, 9 bases remained unmatched. This CDR3 contains 14 residues. CDR1 is SNHLY and CDR2 is FYNNEI in the germline V gene. CDR3 region: CASSTSQGAIEQFF. The CDR3 DNA is TGTGCCAGCAGCACCTCACAGGGGGCGATTGAGCAGTTCTTC.